This entry lists 30 T cell receptor beta chains sequenced from one sample in a study of T cells expressing NK-cell markers. From the 5' RACE reads, TCRdb lists one entry per CDR3 protein and no DNA. This repertoire includes roughly 150,000 distinct CDR3 sequences. Sequencing used blood T cells: a sorted CD56 or NKG2C T cell subset, CD4+ or CD8+ T cells, or bulk PBMC T cells (not recorded which). These receptors were taken from a man between 18 and 69 years old in good health.

The chain uses TRBV6-5 and TRBJ2-7. Germline loops: CDR1 MNHEY, CDR2 SVGAGI. This CDR3 is built from 14 residues. CDR3: CASSYVLGSYEQYF.

The rearrangement uses TRBV6-1 and TRBJ2-7; TCRdb's D call of TRBD1 is untestable without DNA. This CDR3 has 15 amino acids. Germline values: CDR1 MNHNS, CDR2 SASEGT. The CDR3 loop is CASSPGTLRAYEQYF.

This CDR3 is CASSQDEVAGGGYNEQFF. This chain links TRBV4-1 with TRBJ2-1; TCRdb outputs TRBD1, but without DNA this stays unchecked. The CDR3 sequence is 18 residues long. In germline, CDR1 is MGHRA, CDR2 YSYEKL.

The CDR3 loop reads CASSLNQGATEAFF. The chain combines TRBV7-6 with TRBJ1-1; TCRdb's D call of TRBD1 is untestable without DNA. The germline V gene encodes CDR1 SGHVS and CDR2 FNYEAQ. The CDR3 has 14 residues.

The chain joins TRBV5-1 to TRBJ2-2; TCRdb lists TRBD1, though no DNA is available to test this call. The CDR3 sequence is 15 residues long. Germline V gene sequence: CDR1 SGHRS, CDR2 YFSETQ. The chain's CDR3 is CASSFVGGDAGELFF. Together with reference TRBV5-1 and TRBJ2-2, the CDR3 gives the full variable domain: KAGVTQTPRYLIKTRGQQVTLSCSPISGHRSVSWYQQTPGQGLQFLFEYFSETQRNKGNFPGRFSGRQFSNSRSEMNVSTLELGDSALYLCASSFVGGDAGELFFGEGSRLTVL.

J is TRBJ2-5 and V is TRBV3-1; TCRdb indicates TRBD1, and absent DNA this call remains unverified. This CDR3 is 15 amino acids long. Germline lookup yields CDR1 LGHDT and CDR2 YNNKEL (reference sequence). CDR3 protein: CASSQVGVLGETQYF.

The chain is built from TRBV7-8 and TRBJ2-7; lacking DNA, the TRBD2 call made by TCRdb goes unchecked. Germline values: CDR1 SGHVS, CDR2 FQNEAQ. The CDR3 has 16 residues. The chain's CDR3 is CASSALGWDPSYEQYF. The full variable domain, rest sourced from reference TRBV7-8 and TRBJ2-7, is GAGVSQSPRYKVAKRGQDVALRCDPISGHVSLFWYQQALGQGPEFLTYFQNEAQLDKSGLPSDRFFAERPEGSVSTLKIQRTQQEDSAVYLCASSALGWDPSYEQYFGPGTRLTVT.

The CDR3 loop is CASSYVPENGYTF. The J gene is TRBJ1-2, the V gene TRBV12-3 or TRBV12-4; checking the TCRdb D call of TRBD1 is not possible without DNA. This CDR3 contains 13 residues.

The V gene is TRBV7-8, the J gene TRBJ1-2; TCRdb proposes TRBD1, but this gene call is untestable without DNA. This CDR3 spans 16 amino acids. Looked up from germline, CDR1 is SGHVS and CDR2 is FQNEAQ. The CDR3 sequence: CASSLAAGISYYGYTF.

The V and J genes are TRBV27 and TRBJ1-4; TCRdb picks TRBD1, but there is no DNA to check that call. Germline V gene lookup returns CDR1 MNHEY and CDR2 SMNVEV (reference sequence). CDR3 length: 13 amino acids. This chain's CDR3 is CASRTGYNEKLFF.

The chain links TRBV7-6 to TRBJ2-1; with no DNA, the TCRdb D assignment of TRBD2 cannot be verified. This CDR3 is built from 17 residues. Looked up from germline, CDR1 is SGHVS and CDR2 is FNYEAQ. The CDR3 region is CASSLGFGVKRDNEQFF.

The chain uses TRBV3-1 and TRBJ2-4. The V gene's germline CDR1 is LGHDT and CDR2 YNNKEL (reference sequence). This CDR3 spans 15 amino acids. The CDR3 sequence is CASSQDRLGINIQYF.

The rearrangement links TRBV15 to TRBJ1-1. The CDR3 spans 15 residues. CDR1 and CDR2 (germline): LNHNV, YYDKDF (reference sequence). This chain's CDR3 is CATSGSTFGDTEAFF. The whole variable domain, filled in from reference TRBV15 and TRBJ1-1, reads DAMVIQNPRYQVTQFGKPVTLSCSQTLNHNVMYWYQQKSSQAPKLLFHYYDKDFNNEADTPDNFQSRRPNTSFCFLDIRSPGLGDTAMYLCATSGSTFGDTEAFFGQGTRLTVV.

The chain recombines TRBV25-1 with TRBJ2-7; TCRdb selects TRBD1, and the lack of DNA leaves this call unchecked. This CDR3 is 15 amino acids long. Germline V gives CDR1 MGHDK, CDR2 SYGVNS. The CDR3: CASSNYGDNPYEQYF.

The chain links TRBV7-7 to TRBJ2-3; without DNA, the TCRdb call of TRBD1 cannot be checked. Germline V gene lookup returns CDR1 SSHAT and CDR2 FNYEAQ (reference sequence). CDR3 length: 15 residues. CDR3 protein: CASSFNPGSPDTQYF.

J is TRBJ1-1 and V is TRBV5-5. The CDR3 covers 12 residues. Germline V gives CDR1 SGHKS, CDR2 YYEKEE (reference sequence). CDR3 sequence: CASSLRLTEAFF.

V and J are TRBV11-3 and TRBJ2-1; TCRdb's D call of TRBD2 is untestable without DNA. Germline V gives CDR1 SGHNT, CDR2 YENEEA. CDR3 size: 14 residues. The chain's CDR3 is CASSSKRGGNEQFF.

The CDR3 loop is CASSLSGGLAGELFF. The chain carries TRBV28 and TRBJ2-2; as DNA is missing, the TRBD1 call by TCRdb cannot be tested. The CDR3 covers 15 residues. Germline V gene sequence: CDR1 MDHEN, CDR2 SYDVKM.

The genes are TRBV12-3 or TRBV12-4 and TRBJ1-3. The length of the CDR3 is 15 residues. CDR3: CASSLGQGSGNTIYF.

This sequence joins TRBV20-1 and TRBJ2-7. CDR3 length: 11 residues. Germline-derived CDR1 and CDR2 are DFQATT and SNEGSKA (reference sequence). CDR3 sequence: CSAGSGVEQYF.

The chain combines TRBV2 with TRBJ2-1; TCRdb lists TRBD2, though no DNA is available to test this call. This CDR3 is 15 amino acids long. Germline loops: CDR1 SNHLY, CDR2 FYNNEI. CDR3 amino acids: CASSPGSGEYNEQFF. Complete variable domain (other parts from reference TRBV2 and TRBJ2-1): EPEVTQTPSHQVTQMGQEVILRCVPISNHLYFYWYRQILGQKVEFLVSFYNNEISEKSEIFDDQFSVERPDGSNFTLKIRSTKLEDSAMYFCASSPGSGEYNEQFFGPGTRLTVL.

The V gene is TRBV2, the J gene TRBJ1-5. This CDR3 is 15 amino acids long. In germline, CDR1 is SNHLY, CDR2 FYNNEI. The chain's CDR3 is CASSLTKGSNQPQHF.

The chain uses TRBV29-1 and TRBJ2-7; there is no DNA to check the TCRdb D call of TRBD1. This CDR3 contains 13 residues. Germline assignment: CDR1 SQVTM and CDR2 ANQGSEA. Here the CDR3 reads CSVEGRRPYEQYF.

The CDR3 loop is CSVEAAGLNTEAFF. The chain carries TRBV29-1 and TRBJ1-1. Germline CDR1 reads SQVTM; CDR2 reads ANQGSEA. The CDR3 covers 14 residues.

The chain carries TRBV5-1 and TRBJ2-2; the D call of TRBD2 rests on TCRdb alone, since no DNA is present to check it. Germline CDR1 reads SGHRS; CDR2 reads YFSETQ. CDR3 length: 15 amino acids. The CDR3 reads CASSPGLSGTGELFF.

The CDR3 sequence: CASSVTSGGAFQYEQYF. The chain couples TRBV7-8 to TRBJ2-7; TCRdb reports TRBD2, a call that lacks DNA to check it against. The CDR3 is 17 residues long. The germline gives CDR1 SGHVS, CDR2 FQNEAQ.

This chain links TRBV6-1 with TRBJ2-7; checking the TCRdb D call of TRBD1 is not possible without DNA. Germline V gene lookup returns CDR1 MNHNS and CDR2 SASEGT. The CDR3 runs 12 residues. Here the CDR3 reads CASRTGSYEQYF.

This sequence joins TRBV5-1 and TRBJ1-1; the D gene TCRdb calls, TRBD1, cannot be checked with no DNA. CDR3 length equals 15 residues. Germline assignment: CDR1 SGHRS and CDR2 YFSETQ. The CDR3 region is CASSFQQGAETEAFF.

This rearrangement joins TRBV14 to TRBJ2-7; lacking DNA, the TRBD1 call made by TCRdb goes unchecked. Germline V CDR1 and CDR2: SGHDN, FVKESK. The CDR3 sequence is 14 residues long. CDR3 sequence: CASSLSDRGYEQYF.

This chain connects TRBV13 to TRBJ2-7; lacking DNA, the TRBD1 call made by TCRdb goes unchecked. This CDR3 region has 17 residues. Per germline, CDR1 PRHDT and CDR2 FYEKMQ (reference sequence). CDR3 sequence reads: CASSGRDSDQDIYEQYF.